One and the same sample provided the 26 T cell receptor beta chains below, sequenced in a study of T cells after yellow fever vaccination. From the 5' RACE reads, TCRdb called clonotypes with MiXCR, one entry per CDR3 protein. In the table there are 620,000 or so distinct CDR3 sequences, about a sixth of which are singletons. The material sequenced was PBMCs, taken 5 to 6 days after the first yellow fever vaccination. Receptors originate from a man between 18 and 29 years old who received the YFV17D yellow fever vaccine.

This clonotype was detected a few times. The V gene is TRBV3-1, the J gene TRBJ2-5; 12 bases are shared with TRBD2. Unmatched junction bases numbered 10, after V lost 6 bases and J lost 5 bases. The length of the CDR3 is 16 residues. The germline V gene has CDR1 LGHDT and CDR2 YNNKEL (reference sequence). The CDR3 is CASRGPSGGAWETQYF. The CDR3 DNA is TGTGCCAGCAGGGGCCCTAGCGGGGGGGCTTGGGAGACCCAGTACTTC.

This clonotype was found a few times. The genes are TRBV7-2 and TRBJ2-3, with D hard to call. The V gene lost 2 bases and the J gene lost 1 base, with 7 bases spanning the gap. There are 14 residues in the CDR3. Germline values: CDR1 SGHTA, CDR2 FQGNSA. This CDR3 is CASSLPVGTDTQYF. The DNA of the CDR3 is TGTGCCAGCAGCTTACCAGTGGGCACAGATACGCAGTATTTT. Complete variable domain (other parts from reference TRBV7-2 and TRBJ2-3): GAGVSQSPSNKVTEKGKDVELRCDPISGHTALYWYRQSLGQGLEFLIYFQGNSAPDKSGLPSDRFSAERTGGSVSTLTIQRTQQEDSAVYLCASSLPVGTDTQYFGPGTRLTVL.

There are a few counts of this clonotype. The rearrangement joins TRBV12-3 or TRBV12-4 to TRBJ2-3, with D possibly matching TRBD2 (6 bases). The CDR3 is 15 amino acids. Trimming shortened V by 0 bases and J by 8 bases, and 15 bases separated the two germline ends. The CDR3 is CASSLAQLAPVTQYF. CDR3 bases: TGTGCCAGCAGTTTAGCGCAACTAGCCCCAGTTACGCAGTATTTT.

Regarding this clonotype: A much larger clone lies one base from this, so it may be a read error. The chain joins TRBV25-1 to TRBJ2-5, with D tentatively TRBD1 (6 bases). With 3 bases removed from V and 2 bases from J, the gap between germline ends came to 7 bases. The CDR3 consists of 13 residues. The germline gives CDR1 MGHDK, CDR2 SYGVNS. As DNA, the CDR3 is TGTGCCAGCAGTGACGGACAGCAAGAGACCCAGTACTTC. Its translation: CASSDGQQETQYF.

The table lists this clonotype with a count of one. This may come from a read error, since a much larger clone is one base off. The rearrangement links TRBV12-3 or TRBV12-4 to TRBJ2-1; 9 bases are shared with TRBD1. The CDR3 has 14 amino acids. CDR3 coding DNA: TGTGCCAGCAGTGCGGGACAGGGTAATAATGAGCTGTTCTTC. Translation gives CASSAGQGNNELFF.

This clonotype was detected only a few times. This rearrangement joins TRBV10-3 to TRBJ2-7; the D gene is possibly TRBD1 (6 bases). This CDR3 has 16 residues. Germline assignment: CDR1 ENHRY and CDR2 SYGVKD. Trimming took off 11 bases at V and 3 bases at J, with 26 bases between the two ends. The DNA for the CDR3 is TGTGCCTCCGGTGGTTCGCCACAGGGCTATGGCTACGAGCAGTACTTC. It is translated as CASGGSPQGYGYEQYF.

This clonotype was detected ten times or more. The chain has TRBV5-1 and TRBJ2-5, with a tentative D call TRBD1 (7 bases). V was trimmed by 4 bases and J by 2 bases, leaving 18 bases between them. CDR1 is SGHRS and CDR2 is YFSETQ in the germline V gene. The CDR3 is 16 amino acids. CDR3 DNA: TGCGCCAGCAGCGGGGGGACAGCGCCCCTACAAGAGACCCAGTACTTC. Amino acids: CASSGGTAPLQETQYF.

CDR3 DNA sequence: TGTGCCAGCAGCTACGGACTAGCGGGTTGGGACGAGACCCAGTACTTC. Its protein product is CASSYGLAGWDETQYF. This chain links TRBV7-8 with TRBJ2-5; 11 nucleotides match TRBD2. Germline V gene lookup returns CDR1 SGHVS and CDR2 FQNEAQ. This CDR3 contains 16 residues. V shed 4 bases, J shed 5 bases, and the junction held 9 bases outside the gene matches. The entire variable domain, with the rest obtained from reference TRBV7-8 and TRBJ2-5, is as follows: GAGVSQSPRYKVAKRGQDVALRCDPISGHVSLFWYQQALGQGPEFLTYFQNEAQLDKSGLPSDRFFAERPEGSVSTLKIQRTQQEDSAVYLCASSYGLAGWDETQYFGPGTRLLVL.

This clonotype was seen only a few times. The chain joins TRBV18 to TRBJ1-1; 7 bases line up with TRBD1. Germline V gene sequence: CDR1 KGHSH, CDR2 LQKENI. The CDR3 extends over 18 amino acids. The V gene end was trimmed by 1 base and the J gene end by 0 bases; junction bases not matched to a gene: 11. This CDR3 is CASSPLPGQESMNTEAFF. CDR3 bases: TGTGCCAGCTCACCACTACCCGGACAGGAGAGCATGAACACTGAAGCTTTCTTT.

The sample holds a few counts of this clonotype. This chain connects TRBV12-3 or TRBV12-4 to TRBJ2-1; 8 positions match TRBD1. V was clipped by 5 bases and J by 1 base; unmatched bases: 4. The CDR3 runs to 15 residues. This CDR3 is CASSTTGGSYNEQFF. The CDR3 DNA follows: TGTGCCAGCAGTACAACAGGGGGATCCTACAATGAGCAGTTCTTC.

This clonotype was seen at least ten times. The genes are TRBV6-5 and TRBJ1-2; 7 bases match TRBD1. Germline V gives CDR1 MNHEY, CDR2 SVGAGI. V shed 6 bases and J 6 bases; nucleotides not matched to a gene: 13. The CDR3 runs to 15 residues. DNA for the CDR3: TGTGCCAGCAGGCCATATCCGACAGGGTGGGATGGCTACACCTTC. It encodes CASRPYPTGWDGYTF.

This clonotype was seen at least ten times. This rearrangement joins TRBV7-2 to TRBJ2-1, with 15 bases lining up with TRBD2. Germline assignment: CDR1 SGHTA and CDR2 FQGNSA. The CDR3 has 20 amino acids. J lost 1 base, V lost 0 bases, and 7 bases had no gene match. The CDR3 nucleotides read TGTGCCAGCAGCTTAGCTTGGACTAGCGGGGGGGCGAGGTCCTACAATGAGCAGTTCTTC. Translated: CASSLAWTSGGARSYNEQFF.

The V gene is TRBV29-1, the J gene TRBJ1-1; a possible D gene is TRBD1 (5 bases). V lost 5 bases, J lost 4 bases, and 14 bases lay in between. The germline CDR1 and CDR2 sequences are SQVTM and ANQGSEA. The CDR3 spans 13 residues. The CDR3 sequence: CSVPSGRGTEAFF. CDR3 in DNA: TGCAGCGTTCCTTCGGGTAGGGGCACTGAAGCTTTCTTT.

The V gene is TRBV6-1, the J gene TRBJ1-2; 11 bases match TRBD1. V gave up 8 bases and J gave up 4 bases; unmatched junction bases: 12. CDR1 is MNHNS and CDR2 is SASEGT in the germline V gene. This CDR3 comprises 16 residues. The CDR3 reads CASEADRGRESYGYTF. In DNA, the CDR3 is TGTGCCAGCGAGGCGGACAGGGGGCGGGAGAGCTATGGCTACACCTTC.

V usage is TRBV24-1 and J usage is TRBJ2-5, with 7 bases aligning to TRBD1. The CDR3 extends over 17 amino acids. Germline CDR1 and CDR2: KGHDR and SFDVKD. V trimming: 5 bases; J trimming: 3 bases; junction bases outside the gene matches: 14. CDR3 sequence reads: CATSVGQELSLEETQYF. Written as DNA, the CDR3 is TGTGCCACCAGTGTTGGACAGGAACTTTCTCTTGAAGAGACCCAGTACTTC.

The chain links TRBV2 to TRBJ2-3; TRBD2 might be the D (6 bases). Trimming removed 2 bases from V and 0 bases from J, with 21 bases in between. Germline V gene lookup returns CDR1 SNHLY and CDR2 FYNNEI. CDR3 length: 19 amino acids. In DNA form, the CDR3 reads TGTGCCAGCAGTGAAATTTTGCAGGGTAGGGACTCTAGCACAGATACGCAGTATTTT. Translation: CASSEILQGRDSSTDTQYF.

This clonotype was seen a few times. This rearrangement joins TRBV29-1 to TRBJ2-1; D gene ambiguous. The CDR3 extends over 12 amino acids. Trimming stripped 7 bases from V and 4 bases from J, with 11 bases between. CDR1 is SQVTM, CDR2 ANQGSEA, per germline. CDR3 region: CSGLLAYNEQFF. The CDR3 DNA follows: TGCAGCGGCCTACTCGCTTACAATGAGCAGTTCTTC.

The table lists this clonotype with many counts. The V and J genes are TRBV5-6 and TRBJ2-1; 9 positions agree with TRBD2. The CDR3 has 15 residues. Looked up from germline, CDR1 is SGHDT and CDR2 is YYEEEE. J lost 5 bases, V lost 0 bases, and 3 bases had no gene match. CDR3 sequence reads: CASSLVIAGDNEQFF. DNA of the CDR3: TGTGCCAGCAGCTTGGTAATAGCGGGGGACAATGAGCAGTTCTTC.

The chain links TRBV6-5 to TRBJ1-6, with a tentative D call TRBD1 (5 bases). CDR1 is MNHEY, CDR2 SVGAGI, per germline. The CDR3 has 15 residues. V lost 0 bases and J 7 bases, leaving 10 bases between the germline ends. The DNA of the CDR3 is TGTGCCAGCAGTTACTCGACAGCCACGAATTCACCCCTCCACTTT. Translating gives CASSYSTATNSPLHF.

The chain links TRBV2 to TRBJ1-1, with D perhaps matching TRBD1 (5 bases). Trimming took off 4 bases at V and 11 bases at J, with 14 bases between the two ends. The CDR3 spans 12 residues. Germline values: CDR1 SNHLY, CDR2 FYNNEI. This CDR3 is CASSGWGIEAFF. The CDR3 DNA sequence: TGTGCCAGCAGTGGTTGGGGCATAGAGGCTTTCTTT.

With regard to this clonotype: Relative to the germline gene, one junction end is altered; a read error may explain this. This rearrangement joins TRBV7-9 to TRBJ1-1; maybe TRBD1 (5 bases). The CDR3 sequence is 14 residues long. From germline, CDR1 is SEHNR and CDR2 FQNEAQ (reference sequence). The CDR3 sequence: CASSLAPGVGEAFF. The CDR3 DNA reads TGCGCCAGCAGCTTAGCACCGGGGGTAGGTGAAGCTTTCTTT. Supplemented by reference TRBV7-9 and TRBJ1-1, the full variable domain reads DTGVSQNPRHKITKRGQNVTFRCDPISEHNRLYWYRQTLGQGPEFLTYFQNEAQLEKSRLLSDRFSAERPKGSFSTLEIQRTEQGDSAMYLCASSLAPGVGEAFFGQGTRLTVV.

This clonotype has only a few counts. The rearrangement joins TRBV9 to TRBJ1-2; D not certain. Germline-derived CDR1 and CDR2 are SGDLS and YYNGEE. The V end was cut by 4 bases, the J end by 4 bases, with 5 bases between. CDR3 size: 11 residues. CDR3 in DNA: TGTGCCAGCAGCTGGGGCTATGGCTACACCTTC. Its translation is CASSWGYGYTF.

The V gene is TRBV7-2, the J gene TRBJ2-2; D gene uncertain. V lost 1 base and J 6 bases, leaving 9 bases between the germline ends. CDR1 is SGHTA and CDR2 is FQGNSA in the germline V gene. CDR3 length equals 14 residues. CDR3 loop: CASSLGRVAGELFF. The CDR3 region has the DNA TGTGCCAGCAGCTTAGGTCGGGTTGCCGGGGAGCTGTTTTTT.

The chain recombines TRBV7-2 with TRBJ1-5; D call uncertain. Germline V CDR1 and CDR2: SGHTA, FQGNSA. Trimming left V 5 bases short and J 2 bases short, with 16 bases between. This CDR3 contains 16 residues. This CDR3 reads CASSAQWGSGNQPQHF. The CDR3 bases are TGTGCCAGCAGCGCCCAGTGGGGTAGCGGCAATCAGCCCCAGCATTTT.

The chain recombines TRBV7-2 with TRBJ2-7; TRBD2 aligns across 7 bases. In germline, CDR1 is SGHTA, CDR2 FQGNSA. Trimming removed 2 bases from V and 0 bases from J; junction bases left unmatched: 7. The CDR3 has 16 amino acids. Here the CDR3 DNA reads TGTGCCAGCAGCTTATCCGGGGGGAATCTCTCCTACGAGCAGTACGTC. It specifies CASSLSGGNLSYEQYV.

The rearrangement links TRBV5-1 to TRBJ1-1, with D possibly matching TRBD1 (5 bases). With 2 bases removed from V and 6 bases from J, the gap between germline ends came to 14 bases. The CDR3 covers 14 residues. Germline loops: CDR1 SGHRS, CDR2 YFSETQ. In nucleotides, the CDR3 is TGCGCCAGCAGCTTTGATGGGGCGCGGGCTGAAGCTTTCTTT. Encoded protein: CASSFDGARAEAFF. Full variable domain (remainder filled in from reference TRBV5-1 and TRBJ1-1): KAGVTQTPRYLIKTRGQQVTLSCSPISGHRSVSWYQQTPGQGLQFLFEYFSETQRNKGNFPGRFSGRQFSNSRSEMNVSTLELGDSALYLCASSFDGARAEAFFGQGTRLTVV.